This passage covers 13 T cell receptor gamma chains from one sample sequenced in a study of human gamma delta and Vdelta1 T cells. Antigens of these TCRs are unknown. TCRdb re-called clones from the PCR reads via CATT. Of about 4,000 gamma-chain clones detected, about a sixth appear once; the ten largest clones hold 6% to 8.5%. Sequenced input: Vdelta1 gamma-delta T cells from blood grown in culture (DOT cells). These receptors came from a human donor in good health.

V gene TRGV3 combines with J gene TRGJ1 or TRGJ2. The germline CDR1 and CDR2 sequences are VTNTFY and YDVSTARD (reference sequence). The CDR3 has 12 amino acids. Trimming at V came to 5 bases and at J to 8 bases, leaving 9 bases not matched to a gene. The CDR3 region has the DNA TGTGCCACCTGGGCCACCGGGGATAAGAAACTCTTT. Translated: CATWATGDKKLF.

The V gene is TRGV8, the J gene TRGJ1 or TRGJ2. Per the germline V gene, CDR1 is VENAVY and CDR2 is YDSYNSRV. The CDR3 has 13 residues. V was pared by 0 bases and J by 10 bases, with 9 bases of the junction left unmatched. CDR3 loop: CATWDRLIQKKLF. CDR3 sequence (DNA): TGTGCCACCTGGGATAGGCTTATTCAGAAGAAACTCTTT.

This clone was observed a handful of times. The rearrangement links TRGV5 to TRGJ1 or TRGJ2. CDR1 and CDR2 (germline): VINAFY, YDVSNSKD. Unmatched junction bases numbered 10, after V lost 5 bases and J lost 0 bases. The CDR3 loop spans 15 amino acids. This CDR3 reads CATWAPNPNYYKKLF. The CDR3 DNA sequence: TGTGCCACCTGGGCCCCAAACCCGAATTATTATAAGAAACTCTTT.

This clone is medium-sized within its sample. Other DNA sequences in this sample translate to the same CDR3. This chain links TRGV4 with TRGJ1 or TRGJ2. V lost 4 bases to trimming and J lost 4 bases; unmatched junction nucleotides: 1. Germline loops: CDR1 EGSTGY, CDR2 YDSYTSSV. CDR3 length: 11 residues. The CDR3, as DNA: TGTGCCACCTGGGACTATTATAAGAAACTCTTT. Protein sequence: CATWDYYKKLF.

In regard to this clone: This may stem from a read error, because a much larger clone lies one nucleotide away. At the DNA level, this CDR3 is encoded by other sequences in the same sample as well. The chain employs TRGV2 and TRGJ1 or TRGJ2. With 1 base clipped from V and 1 base from J, the junction kept 1 base outside the gene matches. Germline assignment: CDR1 EGSNGY and CDR2 YDSYNSKV. The CDR3 runs to 13 residues. The CDR3 DNA reads as TGTGCCACCTGGGACGGCAATTATTATAAGAAACTCTTT. Amino acid sequence: CATWDGNYYKKLF.

This clone occurred a few times. V is TRGV5 and J is TRGJP2. Looked up from germline, CDR1 is VINAFY and CDR2 is YDVSNSKD. Losses at the gene ends were 0 bases for V and 3 bases for J; bases not matched to a gene: 4. The CDR3 consists of 15 residues. The CDR3 DNA sequence: TGTGCCACCTGGGACAGGCATGGTAGTGATTGGATCAAGACGTTT. The encoded protein is CATWDRHGSDWIKTF.

The V call is TRGV2, the J call TRGJ1 or TRGJ2. Trimming at V came to 12 bases and at J to 6 bases, leaving 20 bases not matched to a gene. The CDR3 runs 14 residues. Germline CDR1 reads EGSNGY; CDR2 reads YDSYNSKV. DNA of the CDR3: TGTGCCTTGTGGGAGGACCTGTTGGGTTATAAGAAACTCTTT. Translated, it gives CALWEDLLGYKKLF.

By share of the sample, this clone is large. Other DNA sequences in the same sample also yield this CDR3. The gene calls are TRGV2 and TRGJ1 or TRGJ2. With 0 bases clipped from V and 3 bases from J, the junction kept 2 bases outside the gene matches. This CDR3 has 13 residues. From germline, CDR1 is EGSNGY and CDR2 YDSYNSKV. The CDR3 is CATWDGRYYKKLF. The DNA of the CDR3 is TGTGCCACCTGGGACGGGCGTTATTATAAGAAACTCTTT.

The chain employs TRGV9 and TRGJ1 or TRGJ2. The V gene end was trimmed by 3 bases and the J gene end by 10 bases; junction bases not matched to a gene: 6. This CDR3 is 11 amino acids long. Germline V lookup: CDR1 GITISATS, CDR2 ISYDGTV (reference sequence). The CDR3 bases are TGTGCCTTGTGGGAGCGCCGAAAGAAACTCTTT. Protein: CALWERRKKLF.

This clone was recorded a few times. The chain employs TRGV8 and TRGJ1 or TRGJ2. The CDR3 covers 10 residues. The V gene's germline CDR1 is VENAVY and CDR2 YDSYNSRV. The trim removed 3 bases at V and 10 bases at J, leaving 3 bases unmatched. CDR3 nucleotides: TGTGCCACCTGGGATTGGAAGAAACTCTTT. Translation gives CATWDWKKLF.

This chain links TRGV3 with TRGJ1 or TRGJ2. The V and J ends lost 3 bases and 0 bases, in that order; junction bases with no gene match: 5. Germline V gives CDR1 VTNTFY, CDR2 YDVSTARD (reference sequence). This CDR3 has 14 residues. The CDR3 DNA sequence: TGTGCCACCTGGGACGGAATGAATTATTATAAGAAACTCTTT. The encoded protein is CATWDGMNYYKKLF.

Notes on this clone: This could be a read error, since a much larger clone is one nucleotide away. The same CDR3 is also encoded by other DNA sequences in this sample. V usage is TRGV3 and J usage is TRGJ1 or TRGJ2. Germline V gives CDR1 VTNTFY, CDR2 YDVSTARD (reference sequence). V was clipped by 3 bases and J by 7 bases; unmatched bases: 3. This CDR3 is built from 11 residues. As DNA, the CDR3 is TGTGCCACCTGGGACGTATATAAGAAACTCTTT. Translation: CATWDVYKKLF.

V and J are TRGV5 and TRGJ1 or TRGJ2. The CDR3 is 14 residues long. The germline V gene encodes CDR1 VINAFY and CDR2 YDVSNSKD. Trimming cost V 0 bases and J 3 bases; bases outside gene matches: 5. In nucleotides, the CDR3 is TGTGCCACCTGGGACAGGCGTTTTTATTATAAGAAACTCTTT. This encodes CATWDRRFYYKKLF.